These T cell receptor beta chains were read from a single sample in a study of cytomegalovirus exposure and HLA in healthy donors. Profiled with immunoSEQ multiplex PCR; TCRdb holds only in-frame clones, not every one. The table lists about 63,000 clones, more than 70% of them singletons. Sequencing was carried out using PBMCs. These receptors were taken from a woman in her late teens or twenties in good health and CMV-seronegative. Each CDR3 is given with its conserved first and last residue. The D gene is left open where the match is weak. Part of the rows lack a size; the others show once, few, many or a class for expanded clones.

D	V	J	size	CDR3	DNA
.	TRBV29-1	TRBJ1-1	.	CSVERDKNTEAFF	TGCAGCGTTGAACGGGACAAGAACACTGAAGCTTTCTTT
.	TRBV10-3	TRBJ1-1	.	CAIRKGQNTEAFF	TGTGCCATCAGAAAGGGACAGAACACTGAAGCTTTCTTT
.	TRBV28	TRBJ1-6	.	CASSFVDNGSPLHF	TGTGCCAGCAGTTTCGTAGACAACGGATCACCCCTCCACTTT
.	TRBV19	TRBJ1-2	.	CASSNRYTDFNYGYTF	TGTGCCAGTAGTAACCGCTATACTGACTTTAACTATGGCTACACCTTC
.	TRBV25-1	TRBJ2-7	.	CASSGAISYEQYF	TGTGCCAGCAGTGGGGCTATTTCCTACGAGCAGTACTTC
TRBD1	TRBV29-1	TRBJ1-4	.	CSVETGGQEKLFF	TGCAGCGTTGAGACAGGGGGGCAGGAAAAACTGTTTTTT
.	TRBV4-1	TRBJ2-5	.	CASSQYLLDSQETQYF	TGCGCCAGCAGCCAATACCTTCTGGACTCTCAAGAGACCCAGTACTTC
.	TRBV29-1	TRBJ2-1	.	CSDWTSPYNEQFF	TGCAGCGACTGGACATCCCCCTACAATGAGCAGTTCTTC
.	TRBV19	TRBJ1-5	.	CASSIGRQGLGQPQHF	TGTGCCAGTAGTATCGGTCGTCAGGGTTTAGGTCAGCCCCAGCATTTT
.	TRBV18	TRBJ2-7	.	CASSPGQTYEQYF	TGTGCCAGCTCACCGGGGCAGACCTACGAGCAGTACTTC
TRBD1	TRBV18	TRBJ1-5	.	CASSSDRGFNQPQHF	TGTGCCAGCTCATCTGACAGGGGGTTCAATCAGCCCCAGCATTTT
TRBD1	TRBV7-8	TRBJ2-1	.	CASSLGTGGLDEQFF	TGTGCCAGCAGCTTAGGGACAGGGGGCCTCGATGAGCAGTTCTTC
.	TRBV25-1	TRBJ2-2	.	CASREPNTGELFF	TGTGCCAGCAGGGAGCCGAACACCGGGGAGCTGTTTTTT
TRBD1	TRBV7-9	TRBJ2-7	.	CASSLGQGGNEQYF	TGTGCCAGCAGCTTGGGACAGGGAGGCAACGAGCAGTACTTC
TRBD1	TRBV28	TRBJ1-2	.	CASSPLGTAAGYGYTF	TGTGCCAGCAGTCCCCTCGGGACAGCTGCTGGCTATGGCTACACCTTC
TRBD2	TRBV5-1	TRBJ2-1	.	CASSPGTSFYEQFF	TGCGCCAGCAGTCCCGGGACTAGCTTTTATGAGCAGTTCTTC
.	TRBV7-6	TRBJ1-5	few	CASSDSYSNQPQHF	TGTGCCAGCAGCGACTCCTATAGCAATCAGCCCCAGCATTTT
.	TRBV18	TRBJ1-1	.	CASSPTLNTEAFF	TGTGCCAGCTCACCGACACTGAACACTGAAGCTTTCTTT
TRBD2	TRBV2	TRBJ2-7	.	CASGGLAYEQYF	TGTGCCAGCGGGGGACTAGCTTACGAGCAGTACTTC
TRBD2	TRBV5-1	TRBJ2-2	.	CASSWGGGTNTGELFF	TGCGCCAGCAGCTGGGGGGGTGGTACCAACACCGGGGAGCTGTTTTTT
.	TRBV25-1	TRBJ2-7	once	CASSRSGIYEQYF	TGTGCCAGCAGCAGGAGCGGTATCTACGAGCAGTACTTC
TRBD2	TRBV4-2	TRBJ2-3	.	CASSQVPPSGGARFSTDTQYF	TGTGCCAGCAGCCAAGTCCCCCCTAGCGGGGGGGCGCGTTTCAGCACAGATACGCAGTATTTT
.	TRBV7-9	TRBJ2-4	.	CASSSLPQDSLAKNIQYF	TGTGCCAGCAGCTCCCTTCCCCAAGACAGTCTAGCCAAAAACATTCAGTACTTC
.	TRBV15	TRBJ1-3	.	CATSRVGEGNTIYF	TGTGCCACCAGCAGAGTAGGGGAAGGAAACACCATATATTTT
TRBD1	TRBV19	TRBJ2-1	.	CASSPATRTGRYNEQFF	TGTGCCAGTAGTCCCGCGACGAGGACAGGACGGTACAATGAGCAGTTCTTC
TRBD1	TRBV25-1	TRBJ2-7	.	CASSDRGQGHEQYF	TGTGCCAGCAGTGACAGGGGACAGGGCCACGAGCAGTACTTC
.	TRBV28	TRBJ2-7	.	CASSRDGQLAGYEQYF	TGTGCCAGCAGTCGAGACGGACAGCTGGCTGGGTACGAGCAGTACTTC
.	TRBV10-3	TRBJ2-3	.	CAISESSGTDTQYF	TGTGCCATCAGTGAGTCGAGCGGCACAGATACGCAGTATTTT
TRBD2	TRBV4-1	TRBJ2-7	.	CASSPRLAGTYEQYF	TGCGCCAGCAGCCCGCGACTAGCGGGGACCTACGAGCAGTACTTC
TRBD1	TRBV5-4	TRBJ2-7	.	CASSLTGGPYEQYF	TGTGCCAGCAGCTTGACAGGGGGCCCTTACGAGCAGTACTTC
TRBD2	TRBV7-6	TRBJ2-1	.	CASSLAVTSGRPDEQFF	TGTGCCAGCAGCTTAGCGGTAACTAGCGGGAGGCCCGATGAGCAGTTCTTC
TRBD1	TRBV10-3	TRBJ1-4	.	CAISEEPQGAGEKLFF	TGTGCCATCAGTGAGGAACCTCAGGGGGCTGGGGAAAAACTGTTTTTT
TRBD1	TRBV10-3	TRBJ1-2	once	CAISEAGQGNGYTF	TGTGCCATCAGTGAGGCGGGACAGGGTAATGGCTACACCTTC
.	TRBV6-5	TRBJ1-1	.	CASSYSFAGNTEAFF	TGTGCCAGCAGTTACTCGTTCGCAGGGAACACTGAAGCTTTCTTT
TRBD1	TRBV6-5	TRBJ2-7	medium-sized	CASSTTGISYEQYF	TGTGCCAGCAGTACGACAGGGATAAGCTACGAGCAGTACTTC
.	TRBV18	TRBJ2-3	.	CASSPAASGTDTQYF	TGTGCCAGCTCACCAGCGGCATCGGGTACAGATACGCAGTATTTT
TRBD2	TRBV6-5	TRBJ2-7	.	CASSYSSGGIHEQYF	TGTGCCAGCAGTTACTCTAGCGGGGGGATCCACGAGCAGTACTTC
TRBD1	TRBV25-1	TRBJ1-1	.	CASKGGAEAFF	TGTGCCAGCAAAGGGGGCGCTGAAGCTTTCTTT
.	TRBV19	TRBJ1-5	.	CASSMGGRYQPQHF	TGTGCCAGTAGTATGGGGGGGCGGTATCAGCCCCAGCATTTT
TRBD2	TRBV11-2	TRBJ2-5	.	CASSLASGSGETQYF	TGTGCCAGCAGCTTAGCTAGCGGGAGTGGGGAGACCCAGTACTTC
.	TRBV7-8	TRBJ1-2	.	CASSGNIFRGRDYGYTF	TGTGCCAGCAGCGGAAATATATTCAGGGGACGCGACTATGGCTACACCTTC
TRBD1	TRBV2	TRBJ2-3	.	CAGSRDRSLGTQYF	TGTGCCGGCTCCCGGGACAGAAGCCTGGGTACGCAGTATTTT
TRBD2	TRBV19	TRBJ2-5	.	CASHGLAEETQYF	TGTGCCAGTCACGGACTAGCGGAAGAGACCCAGTACTTC
TRBD2	TRBV7-2	TRBJ2-7	.	CASSFFHSSGRNRYEQYF	TGTGCCAGCAGCTTTTTCCACTCTAGCGGGAGAAACCGCTACGAGCAGTACTTC
TRBD1	TRBV30	TRBJ2-7	few	CAWSVWGQETYEQYF	TGTGCCTGGAGTGTCTGGGGACAGGAGACCTACGAGCAGTACTTC
TRBD1	TRBV30	TRBJ1-6	.	CAWGDRGSSPLHF	TGTGCCTGGGGGGACAGGGGTAGTTCACCCCTCCACTTT
.	TRBV5-4	TRBJ2-1	.	CASSETSPLNEQFF	TGTGCCAGCAGCGAAACTAGTCCCCTCAATGAGCAGTTCTTC
TRBD1	TRBV25-1	TRBJ1-5	.	CASSEGTGAGNQPQHF	TGTGCCAGCAGTGAGGGGACAGGGGCAGGCAATCAGCCCCAGCATTTT
.	TRBV28	TRBJ1-1	.	CASSSDAGEGTEAFF	TGTGCCAGCAGTTCCGATGCGGGTGAGGGCACTGAAGCTTTCTTT